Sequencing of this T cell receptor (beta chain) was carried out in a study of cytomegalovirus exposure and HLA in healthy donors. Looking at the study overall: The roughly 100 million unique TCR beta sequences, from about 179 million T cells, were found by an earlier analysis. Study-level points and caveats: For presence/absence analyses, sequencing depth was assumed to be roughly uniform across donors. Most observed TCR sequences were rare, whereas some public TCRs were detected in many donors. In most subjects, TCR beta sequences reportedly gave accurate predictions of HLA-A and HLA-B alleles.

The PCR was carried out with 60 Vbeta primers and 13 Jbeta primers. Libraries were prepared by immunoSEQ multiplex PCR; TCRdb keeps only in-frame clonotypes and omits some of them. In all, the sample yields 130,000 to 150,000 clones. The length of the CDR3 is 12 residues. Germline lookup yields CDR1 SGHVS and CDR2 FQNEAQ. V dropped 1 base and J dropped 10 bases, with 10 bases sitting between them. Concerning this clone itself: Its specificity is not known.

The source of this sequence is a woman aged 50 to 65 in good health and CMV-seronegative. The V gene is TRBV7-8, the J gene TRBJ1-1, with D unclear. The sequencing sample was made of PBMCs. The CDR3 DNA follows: TGTGCCAGCAGCTTAGGGCAAGAGGGAGCTTTCTTT. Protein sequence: CASSLGQEGAFF.